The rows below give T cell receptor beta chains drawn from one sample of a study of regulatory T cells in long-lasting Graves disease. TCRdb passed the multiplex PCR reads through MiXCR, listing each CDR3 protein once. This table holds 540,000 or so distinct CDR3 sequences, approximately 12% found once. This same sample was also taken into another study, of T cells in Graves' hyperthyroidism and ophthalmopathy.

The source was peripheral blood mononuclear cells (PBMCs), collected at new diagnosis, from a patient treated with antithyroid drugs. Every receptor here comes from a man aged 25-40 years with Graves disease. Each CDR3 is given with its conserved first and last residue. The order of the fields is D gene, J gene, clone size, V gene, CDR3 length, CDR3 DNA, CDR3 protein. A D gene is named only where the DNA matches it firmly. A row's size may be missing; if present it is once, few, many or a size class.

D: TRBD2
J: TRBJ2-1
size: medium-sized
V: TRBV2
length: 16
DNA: TGTGCCAGCACCCAAGGGGTAGCGGGAGCCTACAATGAGCAGTTCTTC
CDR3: CASTQGVAGAYNEQFF

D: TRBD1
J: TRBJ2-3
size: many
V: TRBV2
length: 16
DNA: TGTGCCAGCAGTTTTGCCGGGACAGCTAGCACAGATACGCAGTATTTT
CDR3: CASSFAGTASTDTQYF

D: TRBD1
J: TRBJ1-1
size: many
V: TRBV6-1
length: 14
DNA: TGTGCCAGTCAACAGGGGTTAAGTAGCACTGAAGCTTTCTTT
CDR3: CASQQGLSSTEAFF

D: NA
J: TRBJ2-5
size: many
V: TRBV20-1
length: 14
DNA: TGCAGTGCTAGAGATGTGGTCCGGGGGGAGACCCAGTACTTC
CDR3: CSARDVVRGETQYF

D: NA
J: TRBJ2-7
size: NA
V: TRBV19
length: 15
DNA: TGTGCCAGTAGTATGGGGCAGGGCAATACCTACGAGCAGTACTTC
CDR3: CASSMGQGNTYEQYF

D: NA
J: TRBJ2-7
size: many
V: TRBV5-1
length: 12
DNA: TGCGCCAGCACCCCGGGAGAGGGGGAGCAGTACTTC
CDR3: CASTPGEGEQYF

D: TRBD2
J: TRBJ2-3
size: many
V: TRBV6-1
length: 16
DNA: TGTGCCAGCAGTGTTTTAGCGGGAGCTAGCACAGATACGCAGTATTTT
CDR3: CASSVLAGASTDTQYF

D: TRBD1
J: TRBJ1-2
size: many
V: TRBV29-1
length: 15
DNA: TGCAGCGTACGGACAGGGGGCAAAGAAAACTATGGCTACACCTTC
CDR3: CSVRTGGKENYGYTF

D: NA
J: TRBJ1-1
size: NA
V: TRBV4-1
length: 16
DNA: TGCGCCAGCAGCCAAGGGCCCCCTGACAGTTCCACTGCAGCTTTCTTT
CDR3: CASSQGPPDSSTAAFF

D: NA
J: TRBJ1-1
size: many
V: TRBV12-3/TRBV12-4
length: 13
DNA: TGTGCCAGCATCTCAATGGGTTACACTGAAGCTTTCTTT
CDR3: CASISMGYTEAFF

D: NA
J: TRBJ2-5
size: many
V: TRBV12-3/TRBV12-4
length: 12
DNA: TGTGCCAGCAGAACCGACCGGGAGACCCAGTACTTC
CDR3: CASRTDRETQYF

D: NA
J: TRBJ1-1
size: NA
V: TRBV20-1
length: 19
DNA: TGCAGTGCTAGAGGCCCGGGCCAGTACTCCCATGTGATGGACACTGAAGCTTTCTTT
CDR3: CSARGPGQYSHVMDTEAFF

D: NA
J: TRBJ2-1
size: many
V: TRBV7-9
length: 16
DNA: TGTGCCAGCAGCGAAGGGCGGGCAAGCTCCTACAATGAGCAGTTCTTC
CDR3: CASSEGRASSYNEQFF

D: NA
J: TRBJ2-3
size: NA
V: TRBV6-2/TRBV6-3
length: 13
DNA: TGTGCCAGCAGCTCCTCTGGGGGGTATACGCAGTATTTT
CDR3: CASSSSGGYTQYF

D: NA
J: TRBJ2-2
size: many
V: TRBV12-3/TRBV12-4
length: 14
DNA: TGTGCCAGCAGTCCATTGGAGGCTCCCGGGGAGCTGTTTTTT
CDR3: CASSPLEAPGELFF

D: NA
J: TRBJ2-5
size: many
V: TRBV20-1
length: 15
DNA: TGCAGTGCTAGAGACCTACTCCTGGAACCAGAGACCCAGTACTTC
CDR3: CSARDLLLEPETQYF

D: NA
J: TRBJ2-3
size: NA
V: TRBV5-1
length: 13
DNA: TGCGCCAGCACCAGGACCAGCCCAGATACGCAGTATTTT
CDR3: CASTRTSPDTQYF

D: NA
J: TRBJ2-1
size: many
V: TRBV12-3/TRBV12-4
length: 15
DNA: TGTGCCAGCATCAACGAGACTACTAGTTACAATGAGCAGTTCTTC
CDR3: CASINETTSYNEQFF

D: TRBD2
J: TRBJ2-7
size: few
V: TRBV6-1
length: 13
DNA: TGTGCCAGCAGCATCCGGGAGGCCTACGAGCAGTACTTC
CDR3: CASSIREAYEQYF

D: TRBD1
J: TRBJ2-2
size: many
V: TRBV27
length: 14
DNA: TGTGCCAGCATTAAACAGGGGTACACCGGGGAGCTGTTTTTT
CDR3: CASIKQGYTGELFF

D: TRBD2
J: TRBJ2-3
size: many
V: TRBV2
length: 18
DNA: TGTGCCAGCAGTCGCGGACTAGCGGGAACGTATCTCGGAGATACGCAGTATTTT
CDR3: CASSRGLAGTYLGDTQYF

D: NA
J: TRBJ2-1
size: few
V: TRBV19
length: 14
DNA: TGTGCCAGTAGTATGGGTCGGCTTTCCAATGAGCAGTTCTTC
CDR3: CASSMGRLSNEQFF

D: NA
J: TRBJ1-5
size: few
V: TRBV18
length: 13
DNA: TGTGCCAGCTCACCAGACAGGTCAACACCCCAGCATTTT
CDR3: CASSPDRSTPQHF

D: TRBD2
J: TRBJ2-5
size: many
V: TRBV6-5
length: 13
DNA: TGTGCCAGCAGTTCGACTAGCGGGGGCACCCAGTACTTC
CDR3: CASSSTSGGTQYF

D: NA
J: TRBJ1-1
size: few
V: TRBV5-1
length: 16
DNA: TGCGCCAGCAGCTTGGTTACAGGGAGGAAGGACACTGAAGCTTTCTTT
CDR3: CASSLVTGRKDTEAFF

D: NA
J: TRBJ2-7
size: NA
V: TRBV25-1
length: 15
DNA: TGTGCCAGCAGTCCGGGGGGGACAGCTCCCTACGAGCAGTACTTC
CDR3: CASSPGGTAPYEQYF

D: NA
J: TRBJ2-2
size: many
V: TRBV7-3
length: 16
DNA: TGTGCCAGCAGCTTAACCGGGGACCCTTACACCGGGGAGCTGTTTTTT
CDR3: CASSLTGDPYTGELFF

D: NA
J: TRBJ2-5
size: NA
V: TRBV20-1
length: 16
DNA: TGCAGTGCTAGACGAACGACCGGCCTCAGCAGGGAGACCCAGTACTTC
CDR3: CSARRTTGLSRETQYF

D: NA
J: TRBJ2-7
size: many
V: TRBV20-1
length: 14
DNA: TGCAGTGCTACCCCCCCGGACCGAGCCTACGAGCAGTACTTC
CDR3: CSATPPDRAYEQYF

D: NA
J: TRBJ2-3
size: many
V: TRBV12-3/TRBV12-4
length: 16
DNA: TGTGCCAGCAGCCATCGAACAGGGTTGGGCGCAGATACGCAGTATTTT
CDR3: CASSHRTGLGADTQYF

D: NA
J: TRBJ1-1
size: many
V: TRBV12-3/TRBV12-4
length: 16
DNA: TGTGCCAGCAACAGGTCCCCGGGTCCGCCCCTGGATGAAGCTTTCTTT
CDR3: CASNRSPGPPLDEAFF